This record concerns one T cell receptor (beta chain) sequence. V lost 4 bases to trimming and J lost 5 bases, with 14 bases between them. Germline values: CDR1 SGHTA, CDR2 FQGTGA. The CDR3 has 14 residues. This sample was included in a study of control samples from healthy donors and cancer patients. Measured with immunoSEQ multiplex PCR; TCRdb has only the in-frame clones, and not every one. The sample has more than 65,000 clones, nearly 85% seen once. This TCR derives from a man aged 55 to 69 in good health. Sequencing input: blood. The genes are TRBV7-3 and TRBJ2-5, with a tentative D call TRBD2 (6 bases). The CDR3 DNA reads TGTGCCAGCAGCTCTGGAGGGCTCAGGGAGACCCAGTACTTC. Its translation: CASSSGGLRETQYF.